The 10 T cell receptor beta chains below come from one sample, sequenced in a study of blood T cell repertoires in COVID-19. The assay was immunoSEQ multiplex PCR, and TCRdb's table has in-frame clones only and misses some. In the table there are 200,000 to 300,000 clones, around four fifths of which are singletons. The sample comprised peripheral blood. These receptors were collected from a man aged 45 to 65 with acute or convalescent COVID-19.

The rearrangement links TRBV3-1 (or the pseudogene TRBV3-2) to TRBJ2-5, with 11 bases that match TRBD2. The V gene end was trimmed by 0 bases and the J gene end by 5 bases; junction bases not matched to a gene: 8. The CDR3 extends over 17 amino acids. Germline V lookup: CDR1 LGHDT, CDR2 YNNKEL (reference sequence). The CDR3 nucleotides read TGTGCCAGCAGCCAAGATGGCCTAGCGGGAGGAGGCGAGACCCAGTACTTC. Its protein product is CASSQDGLAGGGETQYF.

This CDR3 is CAWSLSGRVEFF. The CDR3 DNA reads as TGTGCCTGGAGTCTCAGCGGGAGGGTGGAGTTCTTC. The rearrangement joins TRBV30 to TRBJ2-1; TRBD2 matches 10 bases. The CDR3 totals 12 residues. With V trimmed by 2 bases and J by 14 bases, 6 bases remained unmatched. Germline CDR1 GTSNPN, CDR2 SVGIG (reference sequence). The whole variable domain, remainder taken from reference TRBV30 and TRBJ2-1, is SQTIHQWPATLVQPVGSPLSLECTVEGTSNPNLYWYRQAAGRGLQLLFYSVGIGQISSEVPQNLSASRPQDRQFILSSKKLLLSDSGFYLCAWSLSGRVEFFGPGTRLTVL.

This clone was observed once. The chain recombines TRBV7-9 with TRBJ1-2; 8 nucleotides match TRBD1. This CDR3 contains 15 residues. CDR1 SEHNR and CDR2 FQNEAQ come from the germline V gene (reference sequence). J gave up 7 bases and V 5 bases, and 12 bases lay outside the gene matches. CDR3 residues: CASSPLTGALSGYTF. CDR3 nucleotide sequence: TGTGCCAGCAGCCCACTGACAGGGGCGCTGTCTGGCTACACCTTC.

The chain links TRBV7-2 to TRBJ1-1; D unclear. The germline gives CDR1 SGHTA, CDR2 FQGNSA. The CDR3 spans 11 residues. With 5 bases removed from V and 10 bases from J, the gap between germline ends came to 11 bases. The CDR3 DNA follows: TGTGCCAGCAGCAAAATTATCTCAGCTTTCTTT. This translates into CASSKIISAFF. The entire variable domain, with the rest obtained from reference TRBV7-2 and TRBJ1-1, is as follows: GAGVSQSPSNKVTEKGKDVELRCDPISGHTALYWYRQSLGQGLEFLIYFQGNSAPDKSGLPSDRFSAERTGGSVSTLTIQRTQQEDSAVYLCASSKIISAFFGQGTRLTVV.

The chain joins TRBV2 to TRBJ1-2; 8 nucleotides agree with TRBD1. This CDR3 has 13 amino acids. CDR1 SNHLY and CDR2 FYNNEI come from the germline V gene. Germline trimming cut 3 bases from V and 7 bases from J; bases unmatched to any gene: 4. The CDR3 DNA sequence: TGTGCCAGCAGTGAGAGGACAGGGTTTGGCTACACCTTC. It codes for CASSERTGFGYTF.

V and J are TRBV27 and TRBJ1-6; D remains unclear. Per germline, CDR1 MNHEY and CDR2 SMNVEV (reference sequence). The CDR3 is 14 amino acids. Between the trimmed V and J ends, which lost 8 bases and 10 bases, there was a span of 18 bases. DNA for the CDR3: TGTGCCAGCGCCCCGGCGGGAGGCAGCTCACCCCTCCACTTT. Translating it yields CASAPAGGSSPLHF.

This chain uses TRBV6-5 with TRBJ2-1; 8 positions match TRBD2. This CDR3 comprises 14 residues. V shed 7 bases and J 5 bases; nucleotides not matched to a gene: 7. Germline V gives CDR1 MNHEY, CDR2 SVGAGI. As DNA, the CDR3 is TGTGCCAGCAAGTGGCTAGCGGGTAACAATGAGCAGTTCTTC. It translates to CASKWLAGNNEQFF.

This chain joins TRBV11-3 and TRBJ2-7; 7 bases are a match to TRBD2. This CDR3 spans 15 amino acids. Germline CDR1 SGHNT, CDR2 YENEEA. Trimming at V came to 5 bases and at J to 1 base, leaving 8 bases not matched to a gene. CDR3 in DNA: TGTGCCAGCAGCCCCACGTGGGAGGGTTCCTACGAGCAGTACTTC. Protein sequence: CASSPTWEGSYEQYF.

The rearrangement links TRBV3-1 (or the pseudogene TRBV3-2) to TRBJ2-1; the D is unclear. The CDR3 length is 14 residues. V dropped 2 bases and J dropped 8 bases, with 13 bases sitting between them. Germline loops: CDR1 LGHDT, CDR2 YNNKEL (reference sequence). CDR3 in amino acids: CASSQRGLPHEQFF. CDR3 nucleotide sequence: TGTGCCAGCAGCCAAAGAGGTCTACCCCATGAGCAGTTCTTC.

The chain combines TRBV7-2 with TRBJ2-1, with D perhaps TRBD2 (5 bases). The CDR3 contains 16 residues. Germline V gene lookup returns CDR1 SGHTA and CDR2 FQGNSA. V was cut by 1 base and J by 0 bases, with 10 bases left in between. The CDR3 nucleotides read TGTGCCAGCAGCTTAGTCGGGGTTGTCTCCTACAATGAGCAGTTCTTC. Amino acids: CASSLVGVVSYNEQFF.